This TCR beta chain appears in the sequencing data of a study of cytomegalovirus exposure and HLA in healthy donors. Points from the study as a whole: The tendency of first-cohort TCR clusters to co-occur in the 90 to 150 validation repertoires was the finding of a later analysis. According to the study, 150 to 200 TCR beta chains were cytomegalovirus-associated.

With regard to this clone: No antigen is known for it.

TCRdb keeps only in-frame clones here, not all; method: immunoSEQ multiplex PCR. The data show roughly 150,000 clones, approximately 82% seen once. Material: PBMCs. This TCR was recovered from a young man in good health and CMV-seropositive.

The CDR3, as DNA: TGTGCAAGTCGCTTAGAGAAATTAGGAGCCGGTGGACAGGGAGCCTATGGCTACACCTTC. Its protein is CASRLEKLGAGGQGAYGYTF. This sequence joins TRBV12-2 and TRBJ1-2; the tabulated D call, TRBD1, remains unverified against the DNA. TRBV12-2 is deemed a pseudogene. There are 20 residues in the CDR3.